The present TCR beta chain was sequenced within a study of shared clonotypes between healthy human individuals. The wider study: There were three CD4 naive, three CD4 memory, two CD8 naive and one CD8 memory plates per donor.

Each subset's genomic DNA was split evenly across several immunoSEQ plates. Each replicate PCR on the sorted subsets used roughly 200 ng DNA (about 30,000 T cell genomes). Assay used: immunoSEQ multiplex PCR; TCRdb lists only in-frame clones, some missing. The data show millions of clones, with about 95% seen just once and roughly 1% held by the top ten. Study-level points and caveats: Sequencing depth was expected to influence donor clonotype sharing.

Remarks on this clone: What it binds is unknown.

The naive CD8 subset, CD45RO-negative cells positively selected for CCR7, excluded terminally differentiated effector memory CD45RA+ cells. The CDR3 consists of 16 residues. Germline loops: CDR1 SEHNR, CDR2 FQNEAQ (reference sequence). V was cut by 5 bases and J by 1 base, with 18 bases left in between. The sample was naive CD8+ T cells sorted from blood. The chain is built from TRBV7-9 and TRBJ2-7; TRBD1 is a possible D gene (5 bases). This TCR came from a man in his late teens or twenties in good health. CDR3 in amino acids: CASSLPSGMGSYEQYF. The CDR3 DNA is TGTGCCAGCAGCCTACCCTCAGGGATGGGGTCCTACGAGCAGTACTTC.